These 11 T cell receptor beta chains originate from one sample sequenced in a study of tumor-infiltrating lymphocytes in localized non-small cell lung cancer. Measured with immunoSEQ multiplex PCR; TCRdb has only the in-frame clones, and not every one. This table holds around 16,000 clones, about 69% found once. The sequenced sample was lung tumor tissue. The receptors shown here come from a human donor with non-small cell lung cancer.

The rearrangement joins TRBV5-4 to TRBJ2-1; 7 bases fit TRBD1. J lost 4 bases, V lost 1 base, and 8 bases had no gene match. Germline-derived CDR1 and CDR2 are SGHNT and YYREEE (reference sequence). The CDR3 sequence is 16 residues long. Written as DNA, the CDR3 is TGTGCCAGCAGCTTGTCGAACGGGACAGTATACAATGAGCAGTTCTTC. Translation: CASSLSNGTVYNEQFF.

The rearrangement uses TRBV5-4 and TRBJ1-4; 8 bases fit TRBD1. The V segment lost 5 bases and the J segment 6 bases; nucleotides outside the gene matches: 3. Germline CDR1 and CDR2: SGHNT and YYREEE (reference sequence). The CDR3 covers 13 residues. Here the CDR3 reads CASSPDRDEKLFF. As DNA, the CDR3 is TGTGCCAGCAGTCCGGACAGGGATGAAAAACTGTTTTTT.

The rearrangement joins TRBV10-3 to TRBJ2-5; the match to TRBD2 covers 11 bases. Unmatched junction bases numbered 6, after V lost 6 bases and J lost 0 bases. CDR3 length: 16 residues. Germline CDR1 and CDR2: ENHRY and SYGVKD. The CDR3 DNA sequence: TGTGCCATCAGACCGGGACTAGCGGTGTACCAAGAGACCCAGTACTTC. Translating it yields CAIRPGLAVYQETQYF.

The rearrangement links TRBV27 to TRBJ1-1; no firm D call. CDR1 and CDR2 (germline): MNHEY, SMNVEV (reference sequence). The CDR3 runs to 12 residues. V shed 3 bases and J shed 1 base, with 3 bases lying between them. The CDR3 coding sequence is TGTGCCAGCAGTTTGGGGAACACTGAAGCTTTCTTT. Translation: CASSLGNTEAFF.

The chain has TRBV7-8 and TRBJ2-2; tentatively, D is TRBD2 (6 bases). The length of the CDR3 is 16 residues. V was pared by 1 base and J by 0 bases, with 9 bases between. Germline CDR1 SGHVS, CDR2 FQNEAQ. The DNA of the CDR3 is TGTGCCAGCAGCTTAGGTGGGACTTCGAACACCGGGGAGCTGTTTTTT. Protein sequence: CASSLGGTSNTGELFF.

Comment on this clone: The junction shows a germline mismatch at one end, possibly a read error. The CDR3 DNA is TGTGCCAGCAGCTTACATCAGGGCCCTGCTTATGACTACACCTTC. This gives the protein CASSLHQGPAYDYTF. This chain connects TRBV7-8 to TRBJ1-2; a weak D match, TRBD1 (5 bases). The CDR3 consists of 15 residues. From germline, CDR1 is SGHVS and CDR2 FQNEAQ.

The chain links TRBV19 to TRBJ1-4; 9 bases fit TRBD1. Germline CDR1 and CDR2: LNHDA and SQIVND (reference sequence). Trimming at V came to 6 bases and at J to 3 bases, leaving 5 bases not matched to a gene. This CDR3 has 15 amino acids. The CDR3 DNA sequence: TGTGCCAGTAGCTCGACAGGGGGACCTAATGAAAAACTGTTTTTT. Translation gives CASSSTGGPNEKLFF.

Only one count was recorded for this clone. The chain joins TRBV7-2 to TRBJ2-1; 7 nucleotides align to TRBD2. In germline, CDR1 is SGHTA, CDR2 FQGNSA. The CDR3 has 14 amino acids. J gave up 5 bases and V 5 bases, and 6 bases lay outside the gene matches. The CDR3 here is CASSRGLVDNEQFF. CDR3 nucleotides: TGTGCCAGCAGCCGAGGACTAGTGGACAATGAGCAGTTCTTC.

This clone was observed a single time. The chain uses TRBV7-2 and TRBJ1-2; no definite D call. CDR1 and CDR2 (germline): SGHTA, FQGNSA. V dropped 1 base and J dropped 2 bases, with 11 bases sitting between them. CDR3 length: 15 amino acids. The CDR3 reads CASSLEMAPNYGYTF. CDR3 DNA: TGTGCCAGCAGCTTAGAGATGGCACCGAACTATGGCTACACCTTC. The full variable domain, completed using reference TRBV7-2 and TRBJ1-2, is GAGVSQSPSNKVTEKGKDVELRCDPISGHTALYWYRQSLGQGLEFLIYFQGNSAPDKSGLPSDRFSAERTGGSVSTLTIQRTQQEDSAVYLCASSLEMAPNYGYTFGSGTRLTVV.

V and J are TRBV10-3 and TRBJ1-1; 7 bases map to TRBD1. V gave up 4 bases and J gave up 2 bases; unmatched junction bases: 13. Germline lookup yields CDR1 ENHRY and CDR2 SYGVKD. This CDR3 has 17 amino acids. This CDR3 is CAISVLDRRKGNTEAFF. The CDR3 region has the DNA TGTGCCATCAGTGTTCTGGACAGGAGGAAGGGAAACACTGAAGCTTTCTTT.

The chain links TRBV30 to TRBJ1-5, with a possible D match to TRBD1 (6 bases). Germline CDR1 reads GTSNPN; CDR2 reads SVGIG (reference sequence). Trimming pared 0 bases from V and 3 bases from J, leaving 12 bases between. CDR3 size: 15 residues. The CDR3, as DNA: TGTGCCTGGAGTGTTGGGACATTCGTCAATCAGCCCCAGCATTTT. Translating gives CAWSVGTFVNQPQHF. Based on the CDR3 plus reference TRBV30 and TRBJ1-5, the full variable domain is SQTIHQWPATLVQPVGSPLSLECTVEGTSNPNLYWYRQAAGRGLQLLFYSVGIGQISSEVPQNLSASRPQDRQFILSSKKLLLSDSGFYLCAWSVGTFVNQPQHFGDGTRLSIL.